This record concerns one TCR beta chain sequence. The protocol was immunoSEQ multiplex PCR, while the TCRdb copy is restricted to in-frame clones and leaves out a portion. The top ten clones hold approximately 0.85% of a sample with about 60,000 clones, roughly 92% of them seen once. V was cut by 0 bases and J by 7 bases, with 10 bases left in between. Germline loops: CDR1 LNHNV, CDR2 YYDKDF (reference sequence). The CDR3 consists of 14 residues. This entry is derived from a study of T cell changes during pregnancy in multiple sclerosis. The chain links TRBV15 to TRBJ1-5; no reliable D call. The source of this sequence is a female donor with multiple sclerosis, enrolled in a pregnancy study. Sequencing was performed on peripheral blood, taken in the first trimester of pregnancy. The CDR3 loop reads CATSREGGEQPQHF. The CDR3, as DNA: TGTGCCACCAGCAGAGAAGGCGGGGAACAGCCCCAGCATTTT.